The next 10 T cell receptor beta chains were all read from a single sample in a study of blood T cells in healthy people across ages. With a J-beta primer mix and a sample-barcoded 5' primer, a second PCR ran about 7 to 11 cycles. One entry per CDR3 protein, called by TCRdb with MiXCR from the 5' RACE reads. The sample records hundreds of thousands of distinct CDR3 sequences, around 25% being singletons. These data were also filed under a second study, of T cells of mothers and their children.

The specimen was blood. Source of these receptors: a boy aged 10-17 years in good health.

This chain links TRBV5-1 with TRBJ2-7; the D gene is possibly TRBD1 (5 bases). Trimming took 3 bases from V and 2 from J, leaving 12 bases between them. The CDR3 runs 14 residues. Germline loops: CDR1 SGHRS, CDR2 YFSETQ. CDR3 sequence reads: CASSSTTAPYEQYF. CDR3 coding DNA: TGCGCCAGCAGCTCGACGACAGCGCCCTACGAGCAGTACTTC.

The chain combines TRBV29-1 with TRBJ2-7, with D possibly matching TRBD2 (5 bases). The germline CDR1 and CDR2 sequences are SQVTM and ANQGSEA. The ends were cut back, 1 base at V and 1 base at J, with 8 bases in the middle. The CDR3 consists of 13 residues. The CDR3 DNA follows: TGCAGCGTTGAAGGGACTCCATCCTACGAGCAGTACTTC. It is translated as CSVEGTPSYEQYF.

This clonotype was detected only a few times. The chain has TRBV20-1 and TRBJ2-5; the D call may be TRBD1 or TRBD2 (5 bases each). CDR3 length: 12 residues. Looked up from germline, CDR1 is DFQATT and CDR2 is SNEGSKA (reference sequence). V was clipped by 6 bases and J by 5 bases, with 13 bases between them. The CDR3 DNA is TGCAGTGCCACGAGGGGAATGGAGACCCAGTACTTC. It translates to CSATRGMETQYF.

The rearrangement links TRBV6-9 to TRBJ2-7; 12 bases fit TRBD2. The CDR3 loop spans 14 amino acids. The V and J ends lost 10 bases and 3 bases, in that order; junction bases with no gene match: 7. CDR1 is MNHGY and CDR2 is SVAAGI in the germline V gene. The DNA of the CDR3 is TGTGCCAACCTAGGGACTAGCGGGTACTACGAGCAGTACTTC. Protein product: CANLGTSGYYEQYF.

This chain connects TRBV27 to TRBJ1-6; D might be TRBD1 (6 bases). This CDR3 comprises 14 residues. Germline CDR1 MNHEY, CDR2 SMNVEV (reference sequence). The V end was cut by 5 bases, the J end by 8 bases, with 13 bases between. This CDR3 is CASSVGTRDSPLHF. Written as DNA, the CDR3 is TGTGCCAGCAGTGTCGGGACAAGGGATTCACCCCTCCACTTT.

A note on this clonotype: A clone one base away is much larger, so this may be a read error. V gene TRBV3-1 combines with J gene TRBJ1-4; D may be TRBD1 (5 bases). With 2 bases removed from V and 7 bases from J, the gap between germline ends came to 5 bases. This CDR3 contains 12 residues. CDR1 is LGHDT, CDR2 YNNKEL, per germline (reference sequence). This CDR3 is CASSQQGEKLFF. For the CDR3, the DNA is TGTGCCAGCAGCCAACAGGGTGAAAAACTGTTTTTT.

The rearrangement joins TRBV6-1 to TRBJ1-1; D gene uncertain. The CDR3 totals 14 residues. With 1 base removed from V and 1 base from J, the gap between germline ends came to 7 bases. Per the germline V gene, CDR1 is MNHNS and CDR2 is SASEGT. CDR3 coding DNA: TGTGCCAGCAGTGAAGTTATAGGGAACACTGAAGCTTTCTTT. It is translated as CASSEVIGNTEAFF.

The V and J genes are TRBV20-1 and TRBJ2-3; D possibly corresponds to TRBD1 (7 bases). The germline V gene has CDR1 DFQATT and CDR2 SNEGSKA (reference sequence). There are 12 residues in the CDR3. Between the trimmed V and J ends, which lost 5 bases and 6 bases, there was a span of 12 bases. The CDR3 here is CSASPGGDTQYF. The CDR3 bases are TGCAGTGCTTCCCCAGGGGGGGATACGCAGTATTTT.

The V gene is TRBV15, the J gene TRBJ1-5; D is perhaps TRBD1 (5 bases). Germline V gene data show CDR1 as LNHNV and CDR2 as YYDKDF (reference sequence). The ends were cut back, 1 base at V and 5 bases at J, with 18 bases in the middle. The CDR3 sequence is 17 residues long. The CDR3 DNA reads as TGTGCCACCAGCAGAGCGGCGGGCGGGGGGTTCTATCAGCCCCAGCATTTT. It yields the protein CATSRAAGGGFYQPQHF.

The chain is built from TRBV7-2 and TRBJ2-5; TRBD2 matches 12 bases. CDR1 and CDR2 (germline): SGHTA, FQGNSA. The CDR3 loop spans 15 amino acids. The ends lost 3 bases at V and 4 bases at J; junction bases unmatched: 3. CDR3: CASSFLAGGRETQYF. The CDR3 region has the DNA TGTGCCAGCAGCTTCCTAGCGGGGGGGCGAGAGACCCAGTACTTC.